Shown below are 10 T cell receptor beta chains from a single sample sequenced in a study of neurological immune-mediated disorders. In TCRdb, the 5' RACE reads were re-called with MiXCR into one record per CDR3 protein. The sample lists tens of thousands of distinct CDR3 sequences, less than 15% occurring once. The sequencing input was PBMCs. These TCRs come from a woman aged 45-65 years with HTLV-1-associated myelopathy (HAM/TSP).

This clonotype was counted ten times or more. This CDR3 is CASSDPAGRNVANIQYF. CDR3 sequence (DNA): TGTGCCAGCAGCGACCCAGCCGGTCGCAACGTCGCAAACATTCAGTACTTC. The gene calls are TRBV9 and TRBJ2-4, with D uncertain. The length of the CDR3 is 17 residues. Germline CDR1 is SGDLS and CDR2 is YYNGEE. Trimming took 3 bases from V and 6 from J, leaving 22 bases between them.

This clonotype was recorded at least ten times. The chain uses TRBV3-1 and TRBJ2-2; D is possibly TRBD1 or TRBD2 (5 bases each). In germline, CDR1 is LGHDT, CDR2 YNNKEL (reference sequence). The ends were cut back, 0 bases at V and 4 bases at J, with 9 bases in the middle. CDR3 length: 15 residues. Here the CDR3 reads CASSQEGTRTGELFF. The CDR3 nucleotides read TGTGCCAGCAGCCAAGAGGGGACCCGCACCGGGGAGCTGTTTTTT.

This clonotype has a count of ten or more. The chain links TRBV12-3 or TRBV12-4 to TRBJ2-5; 9 bases are shared with TRBD2. There are 14 residues in the CDR3. With V trimmed by 6 bases and J by 6 bases, 8 bases remained unmatched. The CDR3 bases are TGTGCCAGCAGCCGGGATGGGACTAGCAAGACCCAGTACTTC. This sequence encodes CASSRDGTSKTQYF.

The chain carries TRBV7-9 and TRBJ2-6; no reliable D call. V shed 3 bases and J shed 4 bases, with 10 bases lying between them. The CDR3 sequence is 15 residues long. Germline assignment: CDR1 SEHNR and CDR2 FQNEAQ (reference sequence). The DNA for the CDR3 is TGTGCCAGCAGCTTTCACATTCCCGGGGCCAACGTCCTGACTTTC. Its protein is CASSFHIPGANVLTF.

The table lists this clonotype with many counts. The V call is TRBV11-2, the J call TRBJ1-1; D uncertain. V lost 5 bases to trimming and J lost 3 bases, with 10 bases between them. The CDR3 sequence is 13 residues long. Germline-derived CDR1 and CDR2 are SGHAT and FQNNGV. The CDR3 DNA sequence: TGTGCCAGCAGCAGGTGGCCGGACACTGAAGCTTTCTTT. Encoded protein: CASSRWPDTEAFF.

V is TRBV19 and J is TRBJ1-4, with D unclear. Trimming stripped 6 bases from V and 5 bases from J, with 13 bases between. CDR1 and CDR2 from the germline V gene are LNHDA and SQIVND (reference sequence). The CDR3 runs to 14 residues. The CDR3 sequence: CASRLDAWNEKLFF. The CDR3 DNA is TGTGCCAGTAGACTGGACGCCTGGAATGAAAAACTGTTTTTT.

This clonotype has at least ten counts. The chain links TRBV9 to TRBJ2-1; 9 bases match TRBD2. The CDR3 length is 17 residues. Per germline, CDR1 SGDLS and CDR2 YYNGEE. V was clipped by 1 base and J by 1 base; unmatched bases: 6. The CDR3 nucleotides read TGTGCCAGCAGCGTAACAAGCGGGGGGCTGTCCTACAATGAGCAGTTCTTC. It codes for CASSVTSGGLSYNEQFF.

The J gene is TRBJ2-3, the V gene TRBV11-2; TRBD1 aligns across 9 bases. Germline CDR1 and CDR2: SGHAT and FQNNGV. This CDR3 contains 16 residues. V was pared by 3 bases and J by 2 bases, with 6 bases of the junction left unmatched. The CDR3 region has the DNA TGTGCCAGCAGCTTTACAGGGGGCTCTGTCACAGATACGCAGTATTTT. Encoded protein: CASSFTGGSVTDTQYF.

Many counts were recorded for this clonotype. The V gene is TRBV7-2, the J gene TRBJ2-6, with D unclear. The length of the CDR3 is 16 residues. V was shortened by 1 base and J by 4 bases, with 11 bases between the two germline ends. Per the germline V gene, CDR1 is SGHTA and CDR2 is FQGNSA. The CDR3 sequence is CASSLVALGGANVLTF. The CDR3 nucleotides read TGTGCCAGCAGCTTAGTAGCCCTGGGGGGGGCCAACGTCCTGACTTTC.

This clonotype was recorded at least ten times. The V gene is TRBV3-1, the J gene TRBJ2-3; 8 bases agree with TRBD1. The CDR3 covers 15 residues. CDR1 and CDR2 from the germline V gene are LGHDT and YNNKEL (reference sequence). Trimming cost V 1 base and J 2 bases; bases outside gene matches: 2. The CDR3 DNA is TGTGCCAGCAGCCAAGGGACAGGGTACACAGATACGCAGTATTTT. It translates to CASSQGTGYTDTQYF.